This T cell receptor beta chain was captured by sequencing in a study of blood T cell repertoires in COVID-19. Study background: From the United States, Italy and Spain came samples of acute and convalescent COVID-19. T cells, B-cell-depleted T cells, or PBMCs provided the cDNA or gDNA that served as material.

Study processing details: Estimated nucleated cell counts came from reference gene primer amplification. The protocol was immunoSEQ multiplex PCR, while the TCRdb copy is restricted to in-frame clones and leaves out a portion. V, J and clone size were drawn from that table, and D and trimming were deduced from the DNA. The table shows approximately 190,000 clones, with roughly 79% occurring only once. V shed 4 bases, J shed 6 bases, and the junction held 15 bases outside the gene matches. The CDR3 sequence is 16 residues long. Germline values: CDR1 SGHRS, CDR2 YFSETQ. The material sequenced was peripheral blood. The sequence derives from a man aged 55 to 69 with active or convalescent COVID-19. The chain carries TRBV5-1 and TRBJ1-1; 7 bases line up with TRBD1. The CDR3, as DNA: TGCGCCAGCAGCCAAAACCGACAGGGTCTAACGGCTGAAGCTTTCTTT. Its translation: CASSQNRQGLTAEAFF.